These 31 T cell receptor beta chains share one sample of origin, sequenced in a study of cytomegalovirus exposure and HLA in healthy donors (dated by TCRdb to about 2017). Library preparation employed the immunoSEQ multiplex PCR assay. A mixture of 60 forward primers for TCR Vbeta segments and 13 reverse primers for TCR Jbeta segments was used in the multiplex PCR. This immuneACCESS table, as held by TCRdb, lists in-frame sequences with V and J called but not all clones. Of the missing ones, under half trace to an unresolved V gene in checked studies; the others have no known cause. Recorded for this sample are 150,000 to 200,000 clones; over 75% of them occurred a single time. The ten largest make up roughly 9.3% of the sample. Sequencing input: PBMCs. The receptors shown here come from a man aged 18 to 29 in good health and CMV-seropositive.

The chain couples TRBV7-9 to TRBJ1-2, with D uncertain. Germline CDR1 SEHNR, CDR2 FQNEAQ (reference sequence). The V gene lost 1 base and the J gene lost 6 bases, with 12 bases spanning the gap. The CDR3 is 14 residues long. The CDR3 coding sequence is TGTGCCAGCAGCTTAGGGGGTGAGGGCGATGGCTACACCTTC. Protein product: CASSLGGEGDGYTF.

This chain connects TRBV30 to TRBJ2-3; unclear D gene. This CDR3 region has 12 residues. V lost 2 bases and J lost 6, with 9 bases in between. CDR1 GTSNPN and CDR2 SVGIG come from the germline V gene (reference sequence). CDR3 in amino acids: CAWSPAFDTQYF. The CDR3 nucleotides read TGTGCCTGGAGTCCAGCGTTCGATACGCAGTATTTT.

The chain combines TRBV5-1 with TRBJ2-1; 11 positions agree with TRBD2. Germline CDR1 SGHRS, CDR2 YFSETQ. The CDR3 loop spans 14 amino acids. The trim removed 2 bases at V and 7 bases at J, leaving 2 bases unmatched. CDR3 region: CASSFGTSGNEQFF. DNA for the CDR3: TGCGCCAGCAGCTTCGGGACTAGCGGTAATGAGCAGTTCTTC. The full variable domain, its missing parts supplied by reference TRBV5-1 and TRBJ2-1, is KAGVTQTPRYLIKTRGQQVTLSCSPISGHRSVSWYQQTPGQGLQFLFEYFSETQRNKGNFPGRFSGRQFSNSRSEMNVSTLELGDSALYLCASSFGTSGNEQFFGPGTRLTVL.

This rearrangement joins TRBV6-1 to TRBJ2-7, with a tentative D call TRBD1 (6 bases). Germline CDR1 MNHNS, CDR2 SASEGT. The V end lost 6 bases, the J end lost 1 base, and 10 bases lay between the germline ends. This CDR3 comprises 13 residues. The CDR3 loop reads CASSPRGSYEQYF. CDR3 bases: TGTGCCAGCAGCCCCAGGGGTTCCTACGAGCAGTACTTC.

The chain couples TRBV18 to TRBJ1-5, with D possibly TRBD1 on 6 matching bases. Between the trimmed V and J ends, which lost 4 bases and 3 bases, there was a span of 16 bases. This CDR3 has 16 amino acids. Germline values: CDR1 KGHSH, CDR2 LQKENI. CDR3 sequence reads: CASSHPGEGPNQPQHF. CDR3 in DNA: TGTGCCAGCTCACACCCAGGGGAGGGTCCCAATCAGCCCCAGCATTTT. The complete variable domain, with remaining parts taken from reference TRBV18 and TRBJ1-5, reads NAGVMQNPRHLVRRRGQEARLRCSPMKGHSHVYWYRQLPEEGLKFMVYLQKENIIDESGMPKERFSAEFPKEGPSILRIQQVVRGDSAAYFCASSHPGEGPNQPQHFGDGTRLSIL.

The CDR3 sequence is CATRDLQGAKNIQYF. In DNA, the CDR3 is TGTGCCACCAGGGACTTACAGGGGGCCAAAAACATTCAGTACTTC. V and J are TRBV15 and TRBJ2-4; 7 bases match TRBD1. Trimming removed 6 bases from V and 1 base from J; junction bases left unmatched: 6. The CDR3 runs 15 residues. Germline CDR1 is LNHNV and CDR2 is YYDKDF (reference sequence).

The chain is built from TRBV19 and TRBJ1-2; perhaps TRBD1 as D (6 bases). CDR1 is LNHDA and CDR2 is SQIVND in the germline V gene (reference sequence). CDR3 length equals 13 residues. V lost 4 bases to trimming and J lost 6 bases, with 12 bases between them. The CDR3 coding sequence is TGTGCCAGTAGTACAACTCGACAGGATGGCTACACCTTC. This encodes CASSTTRQDGYTF.

Only one count was recorded for this clone. This chain connects TRBV7-6 to TRBJ2-3, with 8 positions matching TRBD1. The CDR3 runs 16 residues. Trimming cost V 0 bases and J 2 bases; bases outside gene matches: 4. From germline, CDR1 is SGHVS and CDR2 FNYEAQ. In nucleotides, the CDR3 is TGTGCCAGCAGCTTAGCGGGACAGGCACACACAGATACGCAGTATTTT. Translated: CASSLAGQAHTDTQYF.

The chain recombines TRBV9 with TRBJ1-5; D is perhaps TRBD1 (6 bases). The CDR3 is 16 amino acids. The germline gives CDR1 SGDLS, CDR2 YYNGEE. The V end lost 4 bases, the J end lost 6 bases, and 20 bases lay between the germline ends. In DNA, the CDR3 is TGTGCCAGCAGCCTAGGTATTGGGGGGGCGGGTCAGCCCCAGCATTTT. The encoded protein is CASSLGIGGAGQPQHF.

The chain is built from TRBV5-1 and TRBJ2-1; TRBD1 is a possible D gene (5 bases). This CDR3 has 13 amino acids. V lost 1 base to trimming and J lost 6 bases, with 8 bases between them. Germline loops: CDR1 SGHRS, CDR2 YFSETQ. In DNA form, the CDR3 reads TGCGCCAGCAGCTTGACAGGTTTCAATGAGCAGTTCTTC. As protein: CASSLTGFNEQFF.

The V gene is TRBV5-4, the J gene TRBJ1-2; D ambiguous. CDR3 length equals 14 residues. With 0 bases removed from V and 5 bases from J, the gap between germline ends came to 11 bases. Germline CDR1 is SGHNT and CDR2 is YYREEE (reference sequence). Here the CDR3 DNA reads TGTGCCAGCAGCTTGGGTCACGCGTATTATGGCTACACCTTC. This gives the protein CASSLGHAYYGYTF.

This chain links TRBV5-1 with TRBJ2-1; 13 bases match TRBD2. J lost 0 bases, V lost 4 bases, and 10 bases had no gene match. Germline-derived CDR1 and CDR2 are SGHRS and YFSETQ. The CDR3 extends over 19 amino acids. The CDR3 loop is CASSPRTSGGPYSYNEQFF. The CDR3 region has the DNA TGCGCCAGCAGCCCTAGGACTAGCGGGGGACCCTACTCCTACAATGAGCAGTTCTTC.

This chain joins TRBV5-1 and TRBJ1-1, with D perhaps matching TRBD1 (6 bases). This CDR3 has 15 amino acids. Trimming took off 0 bases at V and 4 bases at J, with 13 bases between the two ends. Germline V gene data show CDR1 as SGHRS and CDR2 as YFSETQ. The CDR3 DNA follows: TGCGCCAGCAGCTTGGGCACAGGGTGGCTCACTGAAGCTTTCTTT. It is translated as CASSLGTGWLTEAFF. Full variable domain (missing parts from reference TRBV5-1 and TRBJ1-1): KAGVTQTPRYLIKTRGQQVTLSCSPISGHRSVSWYQQTPGQGLQFLFEYFSETQRNKGNFPGRFSGRQFSNSRSEMNVSTLELGDSALYLCASSLGTGWLTEAFFGQGTRLTVV.

This clone came up once. V usage is TRBV5-1 and J usage is TRBJ2-7; TRBD1 aligns across 7 bases. V was clipped by 0 bases and J by 5 bases; unmatched bases: 14. Germline V gives CDR1 SGHRS, CDR2 YFSETQ. CDR3 length: 17 residues. In DNA, the CDR3 is TGCGCCAGCAGCTTGGGACAGGGAGAGGGGGCATTGGACGAGCAGTACTTC. It is translated as CASSLGQGEGALDEQYF.

J is TRBJ2-7 and V is TRBV7-9; 11 positions agree with TRBD1. From germline, CDR1 is SEHNR and CDR2 FQNEAQ (reference sequence). The CDR3 is made up of 12 amino acids. The ends lost 11 bases at V and 6 bases at J; junction bases unmatched: 6. In nucleotides, the CDR3 is TGTGCCGCGGGACAGGGGGAGTCCGAGCAGTACTTC. Its protein is CAAGQGESEQYF.

This clone was seen once. Other nucleotide sequences from this sample produce the same CDR3. This chain joins TRBV9 and TRBJ1-6, with a tentative D call TRBD1 (5 bases). V dropped 0 bases and J dropped 7 bases, with 8 bases sitting between them. Germline V lookup: CDR1 SGDLS, CDR2 YYNGEE. This CDR3 spans 14 amino acids. The CDR3 loop is CASSVGGGNSPLHF. Here the CDR3 DNA reads TGTGCCAGCAGCGTAGGGGGGGGGAATTCACCCCTCCACTTT.

This chain joins TRBV9 and TRBJ1-4; tentative D call: TRBD1 (5 bases). The CDR3 consists of 17 residues. V was cut by 0 bases and J by 4 bases, with 16 bases left in between. Germline V gene data show CDR1 as SGDLS and CDR2 as YYNGEE. CDR3 sequence: CASSVGGNGQGNEKLFF. CDR3 in DNA: TGTGCCAGCAGCGTAGGGGGAAATGGGCAGGGTAATGAAAAACTGTTTTTT.

This clone was found a few times. The chain has TRBV6-5 and TRBJ2-5, with 12 bases lining up with TRBD2. This CDR3 region has 15 residues. The ends lost 1 base at V and 3 bases at J; junction bases unmatched: 0. Per the germline V gene, CDR1 is MNHEY and CDR2 is SVGAGI. CDR3 DNA: TGTGCCAGCAGTTACTGGACTAGCGGGGAAGAGACCCAGTACTTC. Translation gives CASSYWTSGEETQYF.

The chain uses TRBV18 and TRBJ1-1, with 8 bases aligning to TRBD1. V was clipped by 6 bases and J by 8 bases; unmatched bases: 5. CDR3 length: 12 amino acids. Germline loops: CDR1 KGHSH, CDR2 LQKENI. The CDR3 loop reads CASSSWTGEAFF. CDR3 nucleotides: TGTGCCAGCTCCTCATGGACAGGGGAAGCTTTCTTT.

This chain links TRBV25-1 with TRBJ2-7; TRBD1 is a possible D gene (6 bases). The CDR3 extends over 15 amino acids. The V and J ends lost 7 bases and 2 bases respectively, with 18 bases between them. Per germline, CDR1 MGHDK and CDR2 SYGVNS. Written as DNA, the CDR3 is TGTGCCAGCAACCCGGACTCAGGGGTTCCCTACGAGCAGTACTTC. Its protein product is CASNPDSGVPYEQYF.

The rearrangement joins TRBV6-5 to TRBJ2-7; 8 bases are shared with TRBD1. The CDR3 is 14 residues long. V shed 5 bases and J 3 bases; nucleotides not matched to a gene: 6. Germline CDR1 reads MNHEY; CDR2 reads SVGAGI. The CDR3 sequence: CASSLGQGYYEQYF. The CDR3 coding sequence is TGTGCCAGCAGTCTCGGACAGGGTTACTACGAGCAGTACTTC.

The chain couples TRBV5-1 to TRBJ2-3; 7 bases match TRBD1. V lost 6 bases, J lost 0 bases, and 10 bases stayed unmatched. CDR3 length: 16 residues. Looked up from germline, CDR1 is SGHRS and CDR2 is YFSETQ. The CDR3 protein is CASNKQGIPSTDTQYF. The CDR3, as DNA: TGCGCCAGCAACAAACAGGGGATACCTAGCACAGATACGCAGTATTTT.

This clone was observed once. The V call is TRBV5-6, the J call TRBJ1-2, with TRBD1 matching over 7 bases. The CDR3 has 14 amino acids. CDR1 and CDR2 (germline): SGHDT, YYEEEE. Unmatched junction bases numbered 10, after V lost 4 bases and J lost 7 bases. CDR3 bases: TGTGCCAGCAGCCTAAGCAGGGGGTTAGGTGGCTACACCTTC. Encoded protein: CASSLSRGLGGYTF.

CDR3 DNA sequence: TGTGCCAGCAGCCAACAGGGCCCCTACGAGCAGTACTTC. It encodes CASSQQGPYEQYF. The chain employs TRBV27 and TRBJ2-7, with TRBD1 as a possible D gene (6 bases). Germline-derived CDR1 and CDR2 are MNHEY and SMNVEV (reference sequence). There are 13 residues in the CDR3. V was pared by 6 bases and J by 2 bases, with 11 bases between.

The chain carries TRBV9 and TRBJ2-3; 15 bases are a match to TRBD2. With 3 bases clipped from V and 6 bases from J, the junction kept 2 bases outside the gene matches. In germline, CDR1 is SGDLS, CDR2 YYNGEE. The CDR3 runs 15 residues. The CDR3 DNA is TGTGCCAGCAGCGCGGGGACTAGCGGGGGGGATACGCAGTATTTT. Translation gives CASSAGTSGGDTQYF.

The gene calls are TRBV7-9 and TRBJ2-5; 10 bases line up with TRBD1. TRBJ2-7 matches the DNA end more closely, so the J call is doubtful. The CDR3 spans 16 residues. Germline lookup yields CDR1 SEHNR and CDR2 FQNEAQ (reference sequence). CDR3 protein: CASSPTGGENPYEQYF. CDR3 DNA: TGTGCCAGCAGCCCGACAGGGGGCGAGAACCCCTACGAGCAGTACTTC.

The rearrangement uses TRBV5-4 and TRBJ2-3, with 9 bases aligning to TRBD2. The germline CDR1 and CDR2 sequences are SGHNT and YYREEE (reference sequence). CDR3 length: 14 residues. With 0 bases clipped from V and 4 bases from J, the junction kept 0 bases outside the gene matches. Here the CDR3 DNA reads TGTGCCAGCAGCTTGGCTAGCGGGGCAGATACGCAGTATTTT. The encoded protein is CASSLASGADTQYF.

The chain recombines TRBV19 with TRBJ1-4; TRBD1 agrees at 7 bases. This CDR3 is built from 15 residues. The germline gives CDR1 LNHDA, CDR2 SQIVND (reference sequence). Trimming removed 4 bases from V and 4 bases from J; junction bases left unmatched: 6. The CDR3 region is CASSTGQSSNEKLFF. The DNA of the CDR3 is TGTGCCAGTAGTACGGGACAGAGCAGTAATGAAAAACTGTTTTTT. The full variable domain, in which reference TRBV19 and TRBJ1-4 provide the parts outside the CDR3, is DGGITQSPKYLFRKEGQNVTLSCEQNLNHDAMYWYRQDPGQGLRLIYYSQIVNDFQKGDIAEGYSVSREKKESFPLTVTSAQKNPTAFYLCASSTGQSSNEKLFFGSGTQLSVL.

The table lists this clone with a count of one. The chain carries TRBV6-5 and TRBJ2-5, with 9 bases that match TRBD1. V shed 7 bases and J 2 bases; nucleotides not matched to a gene: 5. Germline values: CDR1 MNHEY, CDR2 SVGAGI. This CDR3 region has 14 residues. CDR3 protein: CASTPGQGQETQYF. The CDR3 DNA reads TGTGCCAGCACCCCGGGACAGGGACAAGAGACCCAGTACTTC.

The V call is TRBV10-3, the J call TRBJ1-1; TRBD1 aligns across 8 bases. Losses at the gene ends were 7 bases for V and 7 bases for J; bases not matched to a gene: 2. The CDR3 is 11 amino acids. Germline CDR1 ENHRY, CDR2 SYGVKD. The CDR3: CAITGQGEAFF. CDR3 nucleotide sequence: TGTGCCATCACCGGACAGGGTGAAGCTTTCTTT.

The sample holds a few counts of this clone. The chain uses TRBV4-3 and TRBJ1-1; the D gene is possibly TRBD1 (5 bases). V dropped 0 bases and J dropped 1 base, with 18 bases sitting between them. There are 18 residues in the CDR3. The germline CDR1 and CDR2 sequences are LGHNA and YSLEER. The CDR3 loop is CASSQDSFRGDWNTEAFF. The CDR3 coding sequence is TGCGCCAGCAGCCAAGATTCCTTTAGGGGCGATTGGAACACTGAAGCTTTCTTT.